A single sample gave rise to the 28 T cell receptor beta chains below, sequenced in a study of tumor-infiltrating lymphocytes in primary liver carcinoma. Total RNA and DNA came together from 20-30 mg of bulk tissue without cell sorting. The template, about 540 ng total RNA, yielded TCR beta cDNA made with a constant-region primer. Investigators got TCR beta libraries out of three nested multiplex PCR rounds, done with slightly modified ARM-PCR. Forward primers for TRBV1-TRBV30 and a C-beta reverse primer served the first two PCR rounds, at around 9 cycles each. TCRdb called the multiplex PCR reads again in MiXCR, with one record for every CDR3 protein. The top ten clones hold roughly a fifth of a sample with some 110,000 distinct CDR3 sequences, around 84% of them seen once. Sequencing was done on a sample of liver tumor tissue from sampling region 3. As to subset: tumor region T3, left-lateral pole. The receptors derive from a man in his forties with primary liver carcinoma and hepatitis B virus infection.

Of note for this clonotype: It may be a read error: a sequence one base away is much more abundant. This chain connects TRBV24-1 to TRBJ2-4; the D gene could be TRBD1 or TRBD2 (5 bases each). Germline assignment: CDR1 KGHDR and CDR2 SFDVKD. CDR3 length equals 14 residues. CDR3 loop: CVTSEPSGRNIQYF. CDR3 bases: TGTGTCACCAGTGAGCCTTCGGGACGAAACATTCAGTACTTC.

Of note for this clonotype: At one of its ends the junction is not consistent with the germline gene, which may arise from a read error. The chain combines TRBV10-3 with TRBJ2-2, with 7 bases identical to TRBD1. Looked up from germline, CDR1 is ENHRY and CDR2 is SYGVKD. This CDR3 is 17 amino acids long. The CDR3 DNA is TGTACCATCAGTAGACAGGGTGTGGGAGCGAACACCGGGGAGCTGTTTTTT. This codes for CTISRQGVGANTGELFF.

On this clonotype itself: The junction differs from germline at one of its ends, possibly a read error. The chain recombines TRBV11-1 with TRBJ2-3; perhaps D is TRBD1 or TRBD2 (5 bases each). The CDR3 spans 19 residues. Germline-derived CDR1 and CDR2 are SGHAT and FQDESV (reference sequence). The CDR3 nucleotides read TGCGCCAGCAGCTCTGGGGGAAGTTCTGTTGGAGCCCACACAGATACGCAGTATTTT. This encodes CASSSGGSSVGAHTDTQYF.

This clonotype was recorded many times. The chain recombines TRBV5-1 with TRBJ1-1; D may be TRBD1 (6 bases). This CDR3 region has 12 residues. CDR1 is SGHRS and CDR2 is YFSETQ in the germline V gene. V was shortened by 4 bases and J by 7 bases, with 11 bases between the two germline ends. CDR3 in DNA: TGCGCCAGCAGCCCGGAGACAGGTGAAGCTTTCTTT. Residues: CASSPETGEAFF.

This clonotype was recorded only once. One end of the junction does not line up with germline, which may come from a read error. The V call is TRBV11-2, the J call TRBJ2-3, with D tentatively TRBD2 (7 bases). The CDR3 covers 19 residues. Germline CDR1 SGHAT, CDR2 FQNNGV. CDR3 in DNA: TGTGCCAGTAGCCGATCGCCGAGACTAGCAGGAGAGAGGACAGATATGCAGTATTTT. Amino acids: CASSRSPRLAGERTDMQYF.

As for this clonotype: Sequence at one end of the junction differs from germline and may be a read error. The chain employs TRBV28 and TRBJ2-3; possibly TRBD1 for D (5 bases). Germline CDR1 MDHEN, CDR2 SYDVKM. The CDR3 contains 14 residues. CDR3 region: CASSKTVQTDTHYF. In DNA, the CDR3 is TGTGCCAGCTCTAAGACAGTCCAGACAGATACGCACTATTTT.

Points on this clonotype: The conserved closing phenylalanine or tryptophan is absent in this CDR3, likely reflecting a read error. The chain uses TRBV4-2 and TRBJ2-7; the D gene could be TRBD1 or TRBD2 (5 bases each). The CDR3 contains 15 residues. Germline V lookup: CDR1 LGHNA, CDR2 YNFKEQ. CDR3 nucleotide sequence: TGTGCCAGCAACCAAGATAAGGGGAGCAGCTACGAGCAGTACCTC. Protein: CASNQDKGSSYEQYL.

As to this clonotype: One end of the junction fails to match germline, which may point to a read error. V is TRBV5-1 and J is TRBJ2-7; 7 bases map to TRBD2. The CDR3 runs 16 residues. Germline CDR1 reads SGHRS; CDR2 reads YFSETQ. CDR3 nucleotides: TGCGCCAGCAGCTTGGGATCTACTAGCGCGGCCTATAAGCAGTATTTC. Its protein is CASSLGSTSAAYKQYF.

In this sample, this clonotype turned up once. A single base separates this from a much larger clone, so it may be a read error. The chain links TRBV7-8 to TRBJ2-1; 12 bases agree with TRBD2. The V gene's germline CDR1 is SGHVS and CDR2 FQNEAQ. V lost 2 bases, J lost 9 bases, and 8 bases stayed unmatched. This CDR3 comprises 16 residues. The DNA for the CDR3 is TGTGCCAGCAGCTTACGATGGACTAGCGGGATATCTGAGCAGTTCTTC. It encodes CASSLRWTSGISEQFF.

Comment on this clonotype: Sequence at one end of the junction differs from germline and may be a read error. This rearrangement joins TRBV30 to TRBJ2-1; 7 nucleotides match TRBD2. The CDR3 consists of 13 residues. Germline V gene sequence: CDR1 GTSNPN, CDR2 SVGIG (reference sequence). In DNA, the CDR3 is TGTGCCTGGAGTTGGGGCTCGGGAGGTGAGCAGCTCTTC. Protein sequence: CAWSWGSGGEQLF.

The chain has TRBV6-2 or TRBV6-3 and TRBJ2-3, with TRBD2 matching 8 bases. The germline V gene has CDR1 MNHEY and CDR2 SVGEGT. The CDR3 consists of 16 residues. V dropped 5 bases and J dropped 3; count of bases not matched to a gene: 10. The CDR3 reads CASSDLTGGPTDTQYF. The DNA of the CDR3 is TGTGCCAGCAGTGACCTAACGGGAGGGCCGACAGATACGCAGTATTTT.

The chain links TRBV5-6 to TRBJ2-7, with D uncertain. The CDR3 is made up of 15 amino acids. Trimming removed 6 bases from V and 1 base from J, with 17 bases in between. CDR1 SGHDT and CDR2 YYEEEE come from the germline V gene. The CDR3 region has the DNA TGTGCCAGCATCTCCTGGTGTCTCTCTTCCTACGAGCAGTACTTC. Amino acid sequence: CASISWCLSSYEQYF.

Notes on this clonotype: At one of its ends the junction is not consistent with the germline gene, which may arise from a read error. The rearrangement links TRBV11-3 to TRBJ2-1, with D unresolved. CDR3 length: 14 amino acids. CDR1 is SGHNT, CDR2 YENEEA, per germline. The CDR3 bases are TGTGCTAGCAGCTTAGACGTCTCGAACAATGAGCAGTCCTTC. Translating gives CASSLDVSNNEQSF.

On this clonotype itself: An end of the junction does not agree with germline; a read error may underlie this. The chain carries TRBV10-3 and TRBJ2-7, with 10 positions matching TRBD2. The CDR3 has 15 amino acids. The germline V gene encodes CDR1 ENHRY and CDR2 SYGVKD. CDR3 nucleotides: TGTGCCATCAGCTACGGGACTAGCGTCTCCTACGAGCATTACTTC. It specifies CAISYGTSVSYEHYF.

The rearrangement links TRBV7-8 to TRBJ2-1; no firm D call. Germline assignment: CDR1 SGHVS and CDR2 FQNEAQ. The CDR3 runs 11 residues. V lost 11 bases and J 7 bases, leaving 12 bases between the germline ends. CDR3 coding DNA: TGTGCCGGTAGCTCCGGGAATGAGCAGTTCTTC. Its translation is CAGSSGNEQFF. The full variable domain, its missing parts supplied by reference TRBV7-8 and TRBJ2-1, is GAGVSQSPRYKVAKRGQDVALRCDPISGHVSLFWYQQALGQGPEFLTYFQNEAQLDKSGLPSDRFFAERPEGSVSTLKIQRTQQEDSAVYLCAGSSGNEQFFGPGTRLTVL.

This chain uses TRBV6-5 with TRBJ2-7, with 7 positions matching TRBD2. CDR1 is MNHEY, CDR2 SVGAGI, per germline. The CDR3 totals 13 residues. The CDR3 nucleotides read TGTGGCATCATCGGACTAGTTGGGGGCGAGCAGTACTTC. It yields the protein CGIIGLVGGEQYF.

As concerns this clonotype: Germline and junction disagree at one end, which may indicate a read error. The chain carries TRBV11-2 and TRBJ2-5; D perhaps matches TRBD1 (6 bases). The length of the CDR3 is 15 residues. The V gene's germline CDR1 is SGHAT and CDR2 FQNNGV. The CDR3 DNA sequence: TGTGCCAGCAGCCCCCGGTCACTCCCAGGGGTGACCCGGTACTTC. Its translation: CASSPRSLPGVTRYF.

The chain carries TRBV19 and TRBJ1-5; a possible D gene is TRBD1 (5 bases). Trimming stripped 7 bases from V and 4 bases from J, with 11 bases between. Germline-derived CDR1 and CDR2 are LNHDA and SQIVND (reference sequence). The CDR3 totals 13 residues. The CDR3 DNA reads TGTGCCAGTACCCTGGGGGTAAATCAGCCCCAGCATTTT. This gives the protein CASTLGVNQPQHF.

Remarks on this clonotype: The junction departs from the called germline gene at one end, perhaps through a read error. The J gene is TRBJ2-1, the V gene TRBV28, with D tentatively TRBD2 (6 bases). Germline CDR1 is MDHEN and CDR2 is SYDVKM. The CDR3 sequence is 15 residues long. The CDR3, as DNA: TGTGCCAGCAGCCTCGGGAGCGGATTCTATAATGAGCAGTGCTTC. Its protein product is CASSLGSGFYNEQCF.

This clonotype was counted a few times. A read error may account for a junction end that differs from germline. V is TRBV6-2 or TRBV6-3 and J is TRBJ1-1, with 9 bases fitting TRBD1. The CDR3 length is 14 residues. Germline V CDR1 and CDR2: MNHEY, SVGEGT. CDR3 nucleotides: TGTGCCAGCAGTTGGACAGGGGACAACATTGAAGCTTTCTTT. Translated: CASSWTGDNIEAFF.

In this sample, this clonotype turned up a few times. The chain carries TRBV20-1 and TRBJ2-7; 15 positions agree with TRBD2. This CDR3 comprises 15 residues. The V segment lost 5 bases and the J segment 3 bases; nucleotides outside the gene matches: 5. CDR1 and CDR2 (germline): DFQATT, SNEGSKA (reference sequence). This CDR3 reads CSAVGLAGGGYEQYF. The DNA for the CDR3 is TGCAGTGCTGTGGGACTAGCGGGAGGTGGCTACGAGCAGTACTTC.

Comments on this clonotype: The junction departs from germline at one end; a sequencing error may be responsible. The DNA for the CDR3 is TGCGCCAGCAGACAAGGAACCAGGGGGAGGTACAATGAGCAGTTCTTT. This sequence encodes CASRQGTRGRYNEQFF. The chain couples TRBV4-3 to TRBJ2-1; possible D gene TRBD1, 7 bases. This CDR3 region has 16 residues. Per the germline V gene, CDR1 is LGHNA and CDR2 is YSLEER.

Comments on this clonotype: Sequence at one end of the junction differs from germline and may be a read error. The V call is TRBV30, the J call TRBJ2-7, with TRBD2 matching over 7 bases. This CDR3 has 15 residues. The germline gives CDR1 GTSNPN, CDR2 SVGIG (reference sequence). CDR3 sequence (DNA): TGTGCATGGAGCCTAAAGGCAGCGGGAACCTACGAGCAGTACTTC. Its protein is CAWSLKAAGTYEQYF.

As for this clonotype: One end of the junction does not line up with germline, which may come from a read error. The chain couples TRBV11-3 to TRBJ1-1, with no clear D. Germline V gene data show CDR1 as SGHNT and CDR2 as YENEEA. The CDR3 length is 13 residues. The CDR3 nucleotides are TGTGCCGGCAACTTAGGTTTCGGCAGTGAAGCTTTATTT. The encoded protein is CAGNLGFGSEALF.

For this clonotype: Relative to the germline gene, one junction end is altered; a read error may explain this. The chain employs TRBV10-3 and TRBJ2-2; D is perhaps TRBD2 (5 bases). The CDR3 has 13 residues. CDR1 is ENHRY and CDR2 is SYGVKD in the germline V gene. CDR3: CAIGDTDTGELFF. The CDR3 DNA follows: TGTGCCATCGGTGATACAGACACCGGGGAGCTGTTTTTC.

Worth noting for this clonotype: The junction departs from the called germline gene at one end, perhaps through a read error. CDR3 in amino acids: CTSSLGGISYEQFF. In DNA form, the CDR3 reads TGTACCAGCAGCTTGGGAGGGATCAGCTATGAGCAGTTCTTC. The chain has TRBV7-9 and TRBJ2-1, with TRBD2 matching 7 bases. Germline V gene lookup returns CDR1 SEHNR and CDR2 FQNEAQ (reference sequence). This CDR3 is built from 14 residues.

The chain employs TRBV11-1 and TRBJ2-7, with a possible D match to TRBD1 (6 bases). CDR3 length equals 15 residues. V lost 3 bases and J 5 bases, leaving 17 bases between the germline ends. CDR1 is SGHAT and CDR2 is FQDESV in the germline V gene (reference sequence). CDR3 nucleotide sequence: TGTGCCAGCAGCTTTACTGCCGGGACAAAGCACGAGCAGTACTTC. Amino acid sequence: CASSFTAGTKHEQYF.

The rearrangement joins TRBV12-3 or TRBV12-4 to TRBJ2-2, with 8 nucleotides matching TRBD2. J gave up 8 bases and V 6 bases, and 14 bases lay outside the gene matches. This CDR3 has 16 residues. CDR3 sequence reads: CASSPMTSGSRGELFF. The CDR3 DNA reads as TGTGCCAGCAGCCCCATGACCAGCGGGAGTAGAGGGGAGCTGTTTTTT.